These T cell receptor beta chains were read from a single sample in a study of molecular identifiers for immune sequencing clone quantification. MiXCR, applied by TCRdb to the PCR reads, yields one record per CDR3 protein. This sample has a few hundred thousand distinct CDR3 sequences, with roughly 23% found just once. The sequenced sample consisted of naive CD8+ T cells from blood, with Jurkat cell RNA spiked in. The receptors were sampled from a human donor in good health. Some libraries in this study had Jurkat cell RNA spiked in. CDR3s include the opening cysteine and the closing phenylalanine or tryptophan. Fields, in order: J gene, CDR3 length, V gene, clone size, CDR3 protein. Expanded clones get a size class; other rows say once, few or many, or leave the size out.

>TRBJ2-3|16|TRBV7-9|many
CASSLRQGWGTDTQYF
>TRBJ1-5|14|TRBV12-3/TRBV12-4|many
CASSFRGENQPQHF
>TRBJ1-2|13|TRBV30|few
CAWEVGAGGGYTF
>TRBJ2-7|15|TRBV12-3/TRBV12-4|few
CASSLAGGRLYEQYF
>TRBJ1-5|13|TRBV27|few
CASRLGVDQPQHF
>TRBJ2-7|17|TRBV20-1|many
CSARDNVRTSGSYEQYF
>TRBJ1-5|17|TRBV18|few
CASSPGSWQAVNQPQHF
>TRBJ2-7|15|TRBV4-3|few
CASSQDPSSVYEQYF
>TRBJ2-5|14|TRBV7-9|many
CASSLVSLQETQYF
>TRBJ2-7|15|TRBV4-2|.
CASSQVRTGAYEQYF
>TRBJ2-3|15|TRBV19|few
CASTPGSRGRDTQYF
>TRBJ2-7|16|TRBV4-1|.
CASSQDTGAGYYEQYF
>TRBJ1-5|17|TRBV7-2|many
CASSLLLTNYSNQPQHF
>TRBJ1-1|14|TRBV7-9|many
CASSPPQSNAEAFF
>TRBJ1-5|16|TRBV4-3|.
CASSQDLGGSNQPQHF
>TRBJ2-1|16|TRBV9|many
CASSPTGTGAYNEQFF